Described below is a single T cell receptor beta chain sequence and its context. Sequencing used immunoSEQ multiplex PCR; TCRdb keeps in-frame clones, though not all of them. There are 68,000 or so clones in the sample; under 90% occur only once, and 0.6% lies in the top ten. This specimen comes from a study of T cell clones after liver transplantation. Germline V gene data show CDR1 as MNHNS and CDR2 as SASEGT. The CDR3 runs to 14 residues. The ends lost 5 bases at V and 8 bases at J; junction bases unmatched: 6. The rearrangement uses TRBV6-1 and TRBJ1-4; 9 positions agree with TRBD1. This specimen consisted of CD4+ T cells from blood, obtained before liver transplant. The TCR was taken from a human donor who received a liver transplant. CDR3 DNA: TGTGCCAGCAGTCGAAGGACAGGGGTGGAAAAACTGTTTTTT. Its translation: CASSRRTGVEKLFF.